Detailed here is one T cell receptor beta chain. The sample holds other DNA sequences that translate to the same CDR3. The data belong to a study of blood T cell repertoires in COVID-19. The CDR3 is 12 residues long. V was cut by 2 bases and J by 8 bases, with 12 bases left in between. The V gene's germline CDR1 is GTSNPN and CDR2 SVGIG (reference sequence). Sequenced by immunoSEQ multiplex PCR; TCRdb stores in-frame clones only, minus some. The sample lists more than 200,000 clones, roughly 90% occurring once. This clonotype was sampled from a woman aged 55-70 years with acute or convalescent COVID-19. Sequenced material: peripheral blood. V gene TRBV30 combines with J gene TRBJ1-2; the D is unclear. CDR3 amino acids: CAWSLQSGGYTF. The CDR3 nucleotides are TGTGCCTGGAGTTTACAGTCTGGCGGCTACACCTTC.